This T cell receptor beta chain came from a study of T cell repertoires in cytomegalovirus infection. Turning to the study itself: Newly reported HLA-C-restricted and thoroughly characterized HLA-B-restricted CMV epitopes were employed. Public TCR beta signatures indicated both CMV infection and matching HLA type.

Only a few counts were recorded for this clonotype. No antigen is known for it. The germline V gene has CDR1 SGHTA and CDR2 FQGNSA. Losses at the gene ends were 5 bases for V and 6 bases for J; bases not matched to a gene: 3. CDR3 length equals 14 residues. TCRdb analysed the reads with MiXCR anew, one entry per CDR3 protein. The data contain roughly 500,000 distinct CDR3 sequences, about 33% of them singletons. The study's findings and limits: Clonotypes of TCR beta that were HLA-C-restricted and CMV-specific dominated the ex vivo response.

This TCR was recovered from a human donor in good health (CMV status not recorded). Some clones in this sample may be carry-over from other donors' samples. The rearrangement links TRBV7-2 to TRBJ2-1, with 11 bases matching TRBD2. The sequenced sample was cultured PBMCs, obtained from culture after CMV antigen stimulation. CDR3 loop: CASSGSGRANEQFF. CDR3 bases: TGTGCCAGCAGCGGTAGCGGGAGGGCCAATGAGCAGTTCTTC.